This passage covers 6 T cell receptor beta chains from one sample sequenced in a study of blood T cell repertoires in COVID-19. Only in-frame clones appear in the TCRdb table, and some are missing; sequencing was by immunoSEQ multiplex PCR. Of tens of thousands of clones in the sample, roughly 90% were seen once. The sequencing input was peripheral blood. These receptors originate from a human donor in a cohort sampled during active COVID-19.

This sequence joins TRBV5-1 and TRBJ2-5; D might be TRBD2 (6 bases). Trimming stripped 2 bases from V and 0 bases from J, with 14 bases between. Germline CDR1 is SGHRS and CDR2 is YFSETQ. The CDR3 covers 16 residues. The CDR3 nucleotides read TGCGCCAGCAGCTTCCCGCGGAGGGAGTACCAAGAGACCCAGTACTTC. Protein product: CASSFPRREYQETQYF.

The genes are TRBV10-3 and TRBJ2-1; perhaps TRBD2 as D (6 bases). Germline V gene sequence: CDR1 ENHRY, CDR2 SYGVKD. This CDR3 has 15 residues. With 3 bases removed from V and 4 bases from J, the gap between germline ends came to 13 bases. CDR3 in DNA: TGTGCCATCAGTGATCCCGGGACTCTATACAATGAGCAGTTCTTC. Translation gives CAISDPGTLYNEQFF.

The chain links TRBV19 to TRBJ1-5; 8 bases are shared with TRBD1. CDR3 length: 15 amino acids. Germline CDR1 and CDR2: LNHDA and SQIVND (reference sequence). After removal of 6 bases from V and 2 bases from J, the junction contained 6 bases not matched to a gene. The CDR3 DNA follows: TGTGCCAGTAGCTTCTTGACAGGGGGCAATCAGCCCCAGCATTTT. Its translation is CASSFLTGGNQPQHF.

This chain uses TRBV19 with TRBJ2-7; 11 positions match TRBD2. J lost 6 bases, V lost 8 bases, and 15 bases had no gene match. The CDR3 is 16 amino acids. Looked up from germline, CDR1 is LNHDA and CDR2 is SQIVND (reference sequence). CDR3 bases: TGTGCCAGTGGCAGTCCTAGCGGGAGGAGTGTAAGCGAGCAGTACTTC. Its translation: CASGSPSGRSVSEQYF.

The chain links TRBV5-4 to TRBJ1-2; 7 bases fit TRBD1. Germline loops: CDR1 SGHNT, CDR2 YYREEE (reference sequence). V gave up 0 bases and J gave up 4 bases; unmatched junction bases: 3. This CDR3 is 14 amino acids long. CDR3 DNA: TGTGCCAGCAGCTTGGGCGGGACAGCCTATGGCTACACCTTC. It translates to CASSLGGTAYGYTF.

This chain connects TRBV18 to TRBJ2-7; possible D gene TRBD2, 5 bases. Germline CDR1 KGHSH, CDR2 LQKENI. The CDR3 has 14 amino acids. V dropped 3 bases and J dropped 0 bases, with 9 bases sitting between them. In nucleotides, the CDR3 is TGTGCCAGCTCACCGATTAGCGACTCCTACGAGCAGTACTTC. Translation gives CASSPISDSYEQYF.